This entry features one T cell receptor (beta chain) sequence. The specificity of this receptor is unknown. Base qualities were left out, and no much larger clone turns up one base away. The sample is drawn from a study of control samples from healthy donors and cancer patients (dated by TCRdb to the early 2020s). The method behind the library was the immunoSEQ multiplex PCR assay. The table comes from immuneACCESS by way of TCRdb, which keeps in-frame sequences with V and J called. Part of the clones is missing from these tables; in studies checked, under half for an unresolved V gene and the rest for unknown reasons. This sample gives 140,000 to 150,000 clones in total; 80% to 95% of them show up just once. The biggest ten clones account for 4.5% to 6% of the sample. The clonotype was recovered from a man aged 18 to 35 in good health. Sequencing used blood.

The nucleotides are TGCAGTGCTAGTTTACCTGAAGCTTTCTTT. It encodes CSASLPEAFF. Recombination linked TRBV20-1 to TRBJ1-1; the D segment cannot be called with confidence. The CDR3 numbers 10 residues from cysteine through phenylalanine. Here the CDR3 DNA is all that survives: 30 bases in frame from base 1. Reading the germline V gene (reference sequence) gives CDR1 DFQATT and CDR2 SNEGSKA. V and J lose 3 bases and 6 bases, and a span of 5 bases separates them.